Reported below is one T cell receptor (beta chain). In germline, CDR1 is WSHSY, CDR2 SAAADI. The CDR3 consists of 12 residues. V was trimmed by 8 bases and J by 8 bases, leaving 15 bases between them. These data belong to a study of shared clonotypes between healthy human individuals. About the study: Sampling drew on donors who were a couple of women and a few men aged 18 to 49. There were three CD4 naive, three CD4 memory, two CD8 naive and one CD8 memory plates per donor.

HIV-negative, healthy adults without recent acute infections or vaccinations were the donors. Several immunoSEQ plates held equal portions of the genomic DNA taken from each subset. The assay was immunoSEQ multiplex PCR, and TCRdb's table has in-frame clones only and misses some. Among about 2.4 million clones listed, around nine tenths were seen once. The chain employs TRBV10-2 and TRBJ1-2; weak D call: TRBD1 (5 bases). This sequence originates from a man younger than 30 in good health. The sample consisted of naive CD4+ T cells sorted from blood. Subset of the sample: CD45RA+ positively selected. The CDR3 is CASAAGVGGYTF. The CDR3 DNA follows: TGCGCCAGCGCCGCGGGGGTGGGCGGCTACACCTTC.